The TCR beta chain described here comes from a study of blood T cell repertoires in COVID-19. Trimming stripped 0 bases from V and 5 bases from J, with 13 bases between. CDR1 and CDR2 (germline): LGHDT, YNNKEL (reference sequence). The CDR3 sequence is 15 residues long. Only in-frame clones appear in the TCRdb table, and some are missing; sequencing was by immunoSEQ multiplex PCR. The sample holds some 250,000 clones, approximately 90% seen once. The sequence was collected from a human donor in a cohort exposed to, infected with or recovered from COVID-19 (not recorded which). The donor label of this sample is uncertain. Material: PBMCs or T cells enriched from blood (not recorded which). The chain recombines TRBV3-1 (or the pseudogene TRBV3-2) with TRBJ2-5; tentative D call: TRBD1 (5 bases). CDR3 region: CASSQDARAFETQYF. CDR3 sequence (DNA): TGTGCCAGCAGCCAAGACGCCAGGGCGTTTGAGACCCAGTACTTC.